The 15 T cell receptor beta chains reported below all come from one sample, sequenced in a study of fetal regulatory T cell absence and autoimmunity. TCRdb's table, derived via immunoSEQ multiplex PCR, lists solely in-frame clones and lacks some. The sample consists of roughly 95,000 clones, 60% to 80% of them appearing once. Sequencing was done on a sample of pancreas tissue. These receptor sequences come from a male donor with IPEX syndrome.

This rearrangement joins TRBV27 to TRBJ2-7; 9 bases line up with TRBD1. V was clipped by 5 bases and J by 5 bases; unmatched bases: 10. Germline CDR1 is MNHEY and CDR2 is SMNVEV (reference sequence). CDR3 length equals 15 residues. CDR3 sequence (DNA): TGTGCCAGCAGTACCACAGGGGGCGCGGTACACGAGCAGTACTTC. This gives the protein CASSTTGGAVHEQYF.

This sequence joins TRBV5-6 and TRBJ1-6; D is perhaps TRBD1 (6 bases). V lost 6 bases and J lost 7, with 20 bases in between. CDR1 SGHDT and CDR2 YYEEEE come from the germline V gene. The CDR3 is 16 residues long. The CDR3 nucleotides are TGTGCCAGCACGGTAGGGGGTATTGGGGAAAATTCACCCCTCCACTTT. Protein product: CASTVGGIGENSPLHF.

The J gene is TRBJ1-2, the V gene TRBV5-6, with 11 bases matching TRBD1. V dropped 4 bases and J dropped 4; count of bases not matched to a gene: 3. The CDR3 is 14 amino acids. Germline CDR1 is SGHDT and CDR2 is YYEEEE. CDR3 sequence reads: CASSPGQGAYGYTF. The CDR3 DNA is TGTGCCAGCAGCCCTGGACAGGGGGCCTATGGCTACACCTTC. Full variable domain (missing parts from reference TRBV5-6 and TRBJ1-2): DAGVTQSPTHLIKTRGQQVTLRCSPKSGHDTVSWYQQALGQGPQFIFQYYEEEERQRGNFPDRFSGHQFPNYSSELNVNALLLGDSALYLCASSPGQGAYGYTFGSGTRLTVV.

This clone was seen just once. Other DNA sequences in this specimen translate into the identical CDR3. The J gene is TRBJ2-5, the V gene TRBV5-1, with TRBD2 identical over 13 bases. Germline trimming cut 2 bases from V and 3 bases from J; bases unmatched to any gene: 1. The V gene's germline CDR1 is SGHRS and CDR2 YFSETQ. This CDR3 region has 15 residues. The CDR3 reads CASSLGLAGEETQYF. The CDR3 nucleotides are TGCGCCAGCAGCTTAGGACTAGCGGGAGAAGAGACCCAGTACTTC.

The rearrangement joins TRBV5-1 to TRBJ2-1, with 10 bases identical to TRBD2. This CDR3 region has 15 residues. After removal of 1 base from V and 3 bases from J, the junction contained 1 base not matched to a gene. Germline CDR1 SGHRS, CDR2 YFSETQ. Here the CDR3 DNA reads TGCGCCAGCAGCTTGAGACTAGCGGGCTACAATGAGCAGTTCTTC. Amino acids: CASSLRLAGYNEQFF.

The CDR3 DNA sequence: TGTGCCAGCAGCTTAGGCCGGTCCAGACCTAGCTCTGGAAACACCATATATTTT. It translates to CASSLGRSRPSSGNTIYF. This chain joins TRBV13 and TRBJ1-3; unclear D gene. The germline V gene has CDR1 PRHDT and CDR2 FYEKMQ (reference sequence). The V and J ends lost 0 bases and 0 bases respectively, with 15 bases between them. This CDR3 has 18 amino acids.

The CDR3 sequence is CAISESASYEQYF. The CDR3 coding sequence is TGTGCCATCAGTGAGTCGGCATCGTATGAGCAGTACTTC. The gene calls are TRBV10-3 and TRBJ2-7; D gene uncertain. V was shortened by 0 bases and J by 7 bases, with 10 bases between the two germline ends. There are 13 residues in the CDR3. Per the germline V gene, CDR1 is ENHRY and CDR2 is SYGVKD.

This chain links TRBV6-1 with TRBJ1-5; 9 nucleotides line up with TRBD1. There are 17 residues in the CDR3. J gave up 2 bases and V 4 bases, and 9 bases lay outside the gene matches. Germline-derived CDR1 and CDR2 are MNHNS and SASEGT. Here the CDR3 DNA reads TGTGCCAGCAGTGGAAACAGGGGGCGGGGGGGCAATCAGCCCCAGCATTTT. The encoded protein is CASSGNRGRGGNQPQHF.

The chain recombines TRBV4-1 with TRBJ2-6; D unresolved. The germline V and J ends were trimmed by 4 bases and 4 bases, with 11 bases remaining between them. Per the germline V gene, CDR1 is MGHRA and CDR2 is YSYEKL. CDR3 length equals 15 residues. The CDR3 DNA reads TGCGCCAGCAGCCCTACCCGAGCCGGGGCCAACGTCCTGACTTTC. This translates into CASSPTRAGANVLTF.

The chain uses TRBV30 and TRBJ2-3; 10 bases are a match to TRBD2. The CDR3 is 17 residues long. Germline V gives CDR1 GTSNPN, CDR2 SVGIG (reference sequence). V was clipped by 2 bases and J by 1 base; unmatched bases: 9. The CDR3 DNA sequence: TGTGCCTGGAGTAATAGCGGGAGGCTGGAGGGCACAGATACGCAGTATTTT. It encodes CAWSNSGRLEGTDTQYF.

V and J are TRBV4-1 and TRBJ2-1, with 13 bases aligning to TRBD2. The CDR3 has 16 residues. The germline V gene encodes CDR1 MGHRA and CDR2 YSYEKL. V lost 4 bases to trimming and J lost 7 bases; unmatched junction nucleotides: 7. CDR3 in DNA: TGCGCCAGCAGCCTGACTAGCGGGAGGAGTATGAATGAGCAGTTCTTC. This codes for CASSLTSGRSMNEQFF.

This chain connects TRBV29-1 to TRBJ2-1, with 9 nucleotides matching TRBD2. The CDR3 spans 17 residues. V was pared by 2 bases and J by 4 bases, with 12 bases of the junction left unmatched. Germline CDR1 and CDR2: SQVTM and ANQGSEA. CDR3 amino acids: CSVELGTSLPTYNEQFF. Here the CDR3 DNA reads TGCAGCGTTGAATTAGGGACTAGCCTCCCCACTTACAATGAGCAGTTCTTC.

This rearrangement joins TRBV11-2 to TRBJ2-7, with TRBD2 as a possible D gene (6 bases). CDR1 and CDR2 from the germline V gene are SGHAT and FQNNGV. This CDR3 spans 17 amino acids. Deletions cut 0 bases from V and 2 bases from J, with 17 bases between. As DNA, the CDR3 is TGTGCCAGCAGCTTAGATATTAGCCTAGCGCTAACCTACGAGCAGTACTTC. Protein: CASSLDISLALTYEQYF.

CDR3 nucleotides: TGTGCCAGTGCAACCGGGACAGCTTTGGGGTCCTATAATTCACCCCTCCACTTT. It encodes CASATGTALGSYNSPLHF. The chain uses TRBV19 and TRBJ1-6; 7 bases map to TRBD1. Germline assignment: CDR1 LNHDA and CDR2 SQIVND (reference sequence). V lost 8 bases to trimming and J lost 1 base; unmatched junction nucleotides: 14. The CDR3 contains 18 residues.

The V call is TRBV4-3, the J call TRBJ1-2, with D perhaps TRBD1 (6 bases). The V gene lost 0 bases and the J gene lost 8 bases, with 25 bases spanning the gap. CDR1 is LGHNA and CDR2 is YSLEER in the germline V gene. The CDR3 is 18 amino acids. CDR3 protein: CASSQDVEGPGAREGYTF. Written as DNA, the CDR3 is TGCGCCAGCAGCCAAGATGTTGAGGGGCCAGGGGCACGAGAAGGCTACACCTTC.